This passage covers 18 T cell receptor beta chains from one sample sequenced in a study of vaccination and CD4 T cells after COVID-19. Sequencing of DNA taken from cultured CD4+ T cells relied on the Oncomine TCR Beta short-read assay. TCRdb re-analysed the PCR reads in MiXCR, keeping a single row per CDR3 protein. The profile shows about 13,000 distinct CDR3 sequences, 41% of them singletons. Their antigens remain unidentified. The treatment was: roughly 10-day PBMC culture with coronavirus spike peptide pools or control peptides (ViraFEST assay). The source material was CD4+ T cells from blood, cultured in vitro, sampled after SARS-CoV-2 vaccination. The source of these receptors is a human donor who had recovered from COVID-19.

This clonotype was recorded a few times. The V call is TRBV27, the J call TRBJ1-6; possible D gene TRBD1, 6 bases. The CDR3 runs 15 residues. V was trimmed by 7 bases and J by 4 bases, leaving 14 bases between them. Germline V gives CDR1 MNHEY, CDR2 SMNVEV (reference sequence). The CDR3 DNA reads TGTGCCAGCACCCTCCGGACAGATTATAATTCACCCCTCCACTTT. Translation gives CASTLRTDYNSPLHF.

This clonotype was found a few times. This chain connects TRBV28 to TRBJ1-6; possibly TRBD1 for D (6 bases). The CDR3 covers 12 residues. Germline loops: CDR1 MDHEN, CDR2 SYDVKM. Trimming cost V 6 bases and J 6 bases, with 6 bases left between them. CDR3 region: CASRQGNSPLHF. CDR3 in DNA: TGTGCCAGCAGACAGGGTAATTCACCCCTCCACTTT.

In DNA form, the CDR3 reads TGTGCCTGGAGTGTTGGCGCCTACGAGCAGTACTTC. Protein sequence: CAWSVGAYEQYF. This rearrangement joins TRBV30 to TRBJ2-7; no definite D call. CDR1 and CDR2 (germline): GTSNPN, SVGIG (reference sequence). The CDR3 spans 12 residues. V was clipped by 0 bases and J by 2 bases, with 5 bases between them.

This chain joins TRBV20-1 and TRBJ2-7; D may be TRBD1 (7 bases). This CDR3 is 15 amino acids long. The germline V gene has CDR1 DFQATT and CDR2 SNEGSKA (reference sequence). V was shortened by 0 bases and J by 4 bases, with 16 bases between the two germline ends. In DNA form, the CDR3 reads TGCAGTGCTAGAGACCTAGGGGGCGGGATTTACGAGCAGTACTTC. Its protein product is CSARDLGGGIYEQYF.

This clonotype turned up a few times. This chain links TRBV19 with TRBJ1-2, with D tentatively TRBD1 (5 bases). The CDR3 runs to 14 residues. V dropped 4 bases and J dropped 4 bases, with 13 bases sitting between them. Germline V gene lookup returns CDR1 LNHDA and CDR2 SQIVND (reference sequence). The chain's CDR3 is CASSTPGTGYGYTF. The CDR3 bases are TGTGCCAGTAGTACCCCCGGGACGGGCTATGGCTACACCTTC.

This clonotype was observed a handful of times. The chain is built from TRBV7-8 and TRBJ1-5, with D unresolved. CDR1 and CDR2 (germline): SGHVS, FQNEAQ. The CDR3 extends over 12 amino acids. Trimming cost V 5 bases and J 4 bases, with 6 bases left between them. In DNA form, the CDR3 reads TGTGCCAGCAGCGGCCAGAATCAGCCCCAGCATTTT. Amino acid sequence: CASSGQNQPQHF.

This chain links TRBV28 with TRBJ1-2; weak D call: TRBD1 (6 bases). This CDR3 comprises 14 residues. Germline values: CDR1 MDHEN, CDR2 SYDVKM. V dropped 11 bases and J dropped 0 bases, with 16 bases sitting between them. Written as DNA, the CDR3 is TGTGCCGTGGAATACAGGGAGACTAACTATGGCTACACCTTC. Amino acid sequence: CAVEYRETNYGYTF.

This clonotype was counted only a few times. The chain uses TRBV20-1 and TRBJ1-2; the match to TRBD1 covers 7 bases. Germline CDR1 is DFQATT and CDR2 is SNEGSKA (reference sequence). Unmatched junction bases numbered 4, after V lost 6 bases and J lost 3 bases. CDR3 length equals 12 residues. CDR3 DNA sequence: TGCAGTGCAAGGGACAGACACTATGGCTACACCTTC. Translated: CSARDRHYGYTF.

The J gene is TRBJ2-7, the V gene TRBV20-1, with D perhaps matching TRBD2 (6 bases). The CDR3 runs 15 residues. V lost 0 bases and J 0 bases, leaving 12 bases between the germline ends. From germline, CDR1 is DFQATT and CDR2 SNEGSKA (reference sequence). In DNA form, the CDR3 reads TGCAGTGCTAGAGAATGGCGGGGAAGCTCCTACGAGCAGTACTTC. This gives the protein CSAREWRGSSYEQYF.

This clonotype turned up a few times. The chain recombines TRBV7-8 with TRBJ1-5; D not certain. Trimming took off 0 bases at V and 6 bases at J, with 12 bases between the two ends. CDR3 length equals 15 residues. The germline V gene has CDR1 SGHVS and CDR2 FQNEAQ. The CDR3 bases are TGTGCCAGCAGCTTAGCAGAGTACAGCTCTCAGCCCCAGCATTTT. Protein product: CASSLAEYSSQPQHF.

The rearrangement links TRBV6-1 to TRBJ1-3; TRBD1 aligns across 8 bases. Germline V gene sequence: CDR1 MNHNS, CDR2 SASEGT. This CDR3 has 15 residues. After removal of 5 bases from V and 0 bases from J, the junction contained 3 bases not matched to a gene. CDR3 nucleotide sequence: TGTGCCAGCAGTCTCACAGGGGGCTCTGGAAACACCATATATTTT. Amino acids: CASSLTGGSGNTIYF.

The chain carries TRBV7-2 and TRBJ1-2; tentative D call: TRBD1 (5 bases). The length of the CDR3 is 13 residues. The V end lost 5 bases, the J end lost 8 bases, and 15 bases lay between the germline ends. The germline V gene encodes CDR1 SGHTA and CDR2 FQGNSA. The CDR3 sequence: CASSPRGAFGYTF. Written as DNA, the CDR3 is TGTGCCAGCAGCCCGCGGGGCGCGTTCGGCTACACCTTC.

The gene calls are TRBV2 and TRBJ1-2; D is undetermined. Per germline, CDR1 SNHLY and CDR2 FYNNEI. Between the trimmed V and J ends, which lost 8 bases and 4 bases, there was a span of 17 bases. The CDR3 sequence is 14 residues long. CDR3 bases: TGTGCCAGCTCACCTCCCCTAAATTTCTATGGCTACACCTTC. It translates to CASSPPLNFYGYTF.

Here the CDR3 reads CASSEPRGGKTQYF. CDR3 nucleotides: TGTGCCAGCAGTGAACCCAGGGGTGGCAAGACCCAGTACTTC. The chain carries TRBV2 and TRBJ2-5, with TRBD1 as a possible D gene (6 bases). Per the germline V gene, CDR1 is SNHLY and CDR2 is FYNNEI. V lost 2 bases, J lost 6 bases, and 13 bases lay in between. The CDR3 consists of 14 residues.

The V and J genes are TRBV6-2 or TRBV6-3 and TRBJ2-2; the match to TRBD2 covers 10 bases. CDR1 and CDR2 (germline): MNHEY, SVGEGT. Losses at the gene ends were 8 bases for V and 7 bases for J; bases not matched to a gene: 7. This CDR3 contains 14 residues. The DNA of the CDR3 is TGTGCCAGCGATAAGGGACTAGCGAGCGGGGAGCTGTTTTTT. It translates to CASDKGLASGELFF.

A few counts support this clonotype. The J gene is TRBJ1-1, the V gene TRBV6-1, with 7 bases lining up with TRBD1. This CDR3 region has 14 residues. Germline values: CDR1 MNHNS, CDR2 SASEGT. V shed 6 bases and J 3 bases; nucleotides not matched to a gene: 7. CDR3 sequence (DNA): TGTGCCAGCAGCAGACAGGGATGGGACACTGAAGCTTTCTTT. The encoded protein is CASSRQGWDTEAFF.

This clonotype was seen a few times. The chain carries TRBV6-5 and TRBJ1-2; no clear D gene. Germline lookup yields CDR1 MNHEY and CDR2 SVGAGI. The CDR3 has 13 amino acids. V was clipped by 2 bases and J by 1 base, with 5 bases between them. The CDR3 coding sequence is TGTGCCAGCAGTTACGCCAGTAACTATGGCTACACCTTC. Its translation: CASSYASNYGYTF.

Here the CDR3 DNA reads TGTGCCAGCAGCTTACTTCTTCGGGCAGGCCAAGATGGCTACACCTTC. Translated: CASSLLLRAGQDGYTF. This chain connects TRBV7-2 to TRBJ1-2, with D unclear. The CDR3 totals 16 residues. Germline CDR1 is SGHTA and CDR2 is FQGNSA. With 2 bases removed from V and 6 bases from J, the gap between germline ends came to 19 bases.